Detailed here is one TCR beta chain. The sample belongs to a study of T-cell memory formation after mild COVID-19. Germline V gene lookup returns CDR1 MNHEY and CDR2 SVGEGT. V was shortened by 6 bases and J by 5 bases, with 10 bases between the two germline ends. The CDR3 covers 12 residues. Each CDR3 protein is one row after TCRdb ran MiXCR on the 5' RACE reads. Among a few hundred thousand distinct CDR3 sequences listed, approximately 25% were seen once. The chain combines TRBV6-2 or TRBV6-3 with TRBJ2-5; D is undetermined. The TCR originated in an adult woman who had mild COVID-19 (a few samples of this study predate the infection). Cell type and time point are not known. The sequenced sample consisted of PBMCs or a T cell subset sorted from them (not recorded which). The CDR3 bases are TGTGCCAGCAGCCGTACATTCGAGACCCAGTACTTC. Residues: CASSRTFETQYF.